Shown below are 2 T cell receptor beta chains from a single sample sequenced in a study of blood T cell repertoires in COVID-19. Sequencing was performed with immunoSEQ multiplex PCR; in TCRdb, only in-frame clones are kept and a portion is missing. The profile shows 50,000 to 60,000 clones, around 80% of them singletons. The sample taken for sequencing was peripheral blood. Source of these receptors: a man aged 35-49 years with acute or convalescent COVID-19.

The chain links TRBV11-2 to TRBJ2-2; 8 positions agree with TRBD1. There are 16 residues in the CDR3. Germline loops: CDR1 SGHAT, CDR2 FQNNGV. The junction had 10 bases not matched to a gene; V was cut back by 5 bases and J by 5 bases. CDR3 bases: TGTGCCAGCAGCAAACGGACAGGGAGGCAGACCGGGGAGCTGTTTTTT. As protein: CASSKRTGRQTGELFF.

The chain uses TRBV30 and TRBJ2-5; maybe TRBD2 (6 bases). The CDR3 contains 12 residues. Per germline, CDR1 GTSNPN and CDR2 SVGIG (reference sequence). Trimming removed 3 bases at V and 5 bases at J, with 10 bases between. CDR3 loop: CAWRGLRETQYF. The CDR3 nucleotides read TGTGCCTGGAGGGGACTTAGGGAGACCCAGTACTTC.